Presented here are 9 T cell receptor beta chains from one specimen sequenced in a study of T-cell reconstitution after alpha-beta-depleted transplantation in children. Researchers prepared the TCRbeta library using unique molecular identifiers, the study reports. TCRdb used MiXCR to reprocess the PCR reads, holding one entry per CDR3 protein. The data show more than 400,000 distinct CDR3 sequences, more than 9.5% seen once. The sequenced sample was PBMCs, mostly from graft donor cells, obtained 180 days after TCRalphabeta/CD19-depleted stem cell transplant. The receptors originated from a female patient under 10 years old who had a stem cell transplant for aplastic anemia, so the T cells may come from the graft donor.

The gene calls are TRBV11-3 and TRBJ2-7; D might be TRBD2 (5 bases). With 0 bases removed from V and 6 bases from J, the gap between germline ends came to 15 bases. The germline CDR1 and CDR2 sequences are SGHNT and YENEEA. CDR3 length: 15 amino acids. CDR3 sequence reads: CASSLDRGRDGEQYV. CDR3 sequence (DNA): TGTGCCAGCAGCTTAGATCGGGGAAGGGATGGCGAGCAGTACGTC.

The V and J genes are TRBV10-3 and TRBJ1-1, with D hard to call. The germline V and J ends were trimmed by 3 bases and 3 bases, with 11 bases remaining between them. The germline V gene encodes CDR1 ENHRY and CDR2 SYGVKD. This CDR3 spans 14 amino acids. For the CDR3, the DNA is TGTGCCATCAGTGATGGACTGAGGGACACTGAAGCTTTCTTT. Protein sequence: CAISDGLRDTEAFF.

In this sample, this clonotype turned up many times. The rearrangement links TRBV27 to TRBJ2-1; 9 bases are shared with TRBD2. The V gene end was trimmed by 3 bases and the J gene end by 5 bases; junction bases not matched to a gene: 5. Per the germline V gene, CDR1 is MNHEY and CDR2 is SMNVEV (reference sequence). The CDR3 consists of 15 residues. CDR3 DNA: TGTGCCAGCAGTTTCGGGGGACTAGCAGACAATGAGCAGTTCTTC. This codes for CASSFGGLADNEQFF.

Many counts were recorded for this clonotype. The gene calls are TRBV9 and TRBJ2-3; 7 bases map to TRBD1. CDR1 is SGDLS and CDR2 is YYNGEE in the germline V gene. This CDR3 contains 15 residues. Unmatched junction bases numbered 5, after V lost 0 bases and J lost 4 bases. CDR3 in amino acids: CASSVAHQGADTQYF. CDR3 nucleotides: TGTGCCAGCAGCGTAGCTCATCAGGGGGCAGATACGCAGTATTTT.

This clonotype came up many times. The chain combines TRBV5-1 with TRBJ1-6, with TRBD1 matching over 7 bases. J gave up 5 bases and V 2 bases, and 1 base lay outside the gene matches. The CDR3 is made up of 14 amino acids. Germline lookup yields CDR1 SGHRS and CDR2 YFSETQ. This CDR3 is CASSFQGDNSPLHF. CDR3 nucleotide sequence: TGCGCCAGCAGCTTTCAGGGGGATAATTCACCCCTCCACTTT.

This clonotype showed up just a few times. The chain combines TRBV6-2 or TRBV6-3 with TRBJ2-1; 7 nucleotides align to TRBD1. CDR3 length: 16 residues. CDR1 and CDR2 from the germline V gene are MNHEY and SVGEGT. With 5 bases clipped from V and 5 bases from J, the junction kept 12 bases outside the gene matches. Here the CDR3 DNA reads TGTGCCAGCAGTACAGACGGACAGGCCCCGGACAATGAGCAGTTCTTC. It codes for CASSTDGQAPDNEQFF.

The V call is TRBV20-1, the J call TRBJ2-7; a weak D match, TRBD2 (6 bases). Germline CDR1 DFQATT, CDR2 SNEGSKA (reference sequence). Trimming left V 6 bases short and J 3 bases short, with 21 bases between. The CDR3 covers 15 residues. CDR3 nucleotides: TGCAGTGCCCCGGAGGGTGGTAGCGCCAGCTACGAGCAGTACTTC. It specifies CSAPEGGSASYEQYF.

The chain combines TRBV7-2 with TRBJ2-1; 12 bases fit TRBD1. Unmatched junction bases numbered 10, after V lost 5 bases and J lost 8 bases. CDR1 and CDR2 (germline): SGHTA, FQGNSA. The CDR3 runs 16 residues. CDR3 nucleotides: TGTGCCAGCAGCGCGATCGGGACAGGGGGCCGGGATGAGCAGTTCTTC. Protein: CASSAIGTGGRDEQFF.

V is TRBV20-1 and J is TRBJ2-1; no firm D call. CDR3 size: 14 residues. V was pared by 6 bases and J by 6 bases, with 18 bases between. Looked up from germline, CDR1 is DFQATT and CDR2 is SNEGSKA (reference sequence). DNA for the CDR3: TGCAGTGCCCGGACCCTCCTACACCTCAATGAGCAGTTCTTC. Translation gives CSARTLLHLNEQFF.